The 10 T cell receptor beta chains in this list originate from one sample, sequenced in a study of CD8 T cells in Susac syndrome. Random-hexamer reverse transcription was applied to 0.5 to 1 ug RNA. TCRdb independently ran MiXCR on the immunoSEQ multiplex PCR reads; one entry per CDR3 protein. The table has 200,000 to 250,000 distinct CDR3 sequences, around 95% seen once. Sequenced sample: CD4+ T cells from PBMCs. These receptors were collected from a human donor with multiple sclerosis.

This chain's CDR3 is CASSPVSQPNQPQHF. The DNA for the CDR3 is TGTGCCAGCTCACCAGTGAGCCAGCCTAATCAGCCCCAGCATTTT. This sequence joins TRBV18 and TRBJ1-5; D not certain. V lost 2 bases and J 4 bases, leaving 12 bases between the germline ends. The CDR3 consists of 15 residues. Germline V CDR1 and CDR2: KGHSH, LQKENI. The full variable domain, with the rest looked up from reference TRBV18 and TRBJ1-5, is NAGVMQNPRHLVRRRGQEARLRCSPMKGHSHVYWYRQLPEEGLKFMVYLQKENIIDESGMPKERFSAEFPKEGPSILRIQQVVRGDSAAYFCASSPVSQPNQPQHFGDGTRLSIL.

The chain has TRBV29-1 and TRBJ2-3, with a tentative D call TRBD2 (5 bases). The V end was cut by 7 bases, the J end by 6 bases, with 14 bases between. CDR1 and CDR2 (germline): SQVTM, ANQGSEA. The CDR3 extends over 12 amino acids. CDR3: CSAWRTGDTQYF. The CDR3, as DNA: TGCAGCGCTTGGAGGACTGGGGATACGCAGTATTTT.

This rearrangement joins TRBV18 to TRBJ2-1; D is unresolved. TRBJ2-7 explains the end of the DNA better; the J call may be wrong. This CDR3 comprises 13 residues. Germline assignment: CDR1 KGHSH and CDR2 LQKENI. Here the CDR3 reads CASSPQPVYEQYF. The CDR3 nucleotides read TGTGCCAGCTCACCCCAGCCGGTCTACGAGCAGTACTTC.

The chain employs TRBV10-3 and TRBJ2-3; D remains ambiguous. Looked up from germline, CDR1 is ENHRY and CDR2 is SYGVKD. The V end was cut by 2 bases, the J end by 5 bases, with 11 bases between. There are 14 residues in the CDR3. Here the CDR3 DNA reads TGTGCCATCAGTGAGGGCCCAACGGGAGATACGCAGTATTTT. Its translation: CAISEGPTGDTQYF.

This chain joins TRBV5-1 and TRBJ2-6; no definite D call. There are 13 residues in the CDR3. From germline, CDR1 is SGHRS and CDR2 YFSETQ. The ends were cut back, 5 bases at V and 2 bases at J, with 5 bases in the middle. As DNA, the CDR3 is TGCGCCAGCAGTGGTGCTGGGGCCAACGTCCTGACTTTC. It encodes CASSGAGANVLTF. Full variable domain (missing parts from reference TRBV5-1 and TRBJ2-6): KAGVTQTPRYLIKTRGQQVTLSCSPISGHRSVSWYQQTPGQGLQFLFEYFSETQRNKGNFPGRFSGRQFSNSRSEMNVSTLELGDSALYLCASSGAGANVLTFGAGSRLTVL.

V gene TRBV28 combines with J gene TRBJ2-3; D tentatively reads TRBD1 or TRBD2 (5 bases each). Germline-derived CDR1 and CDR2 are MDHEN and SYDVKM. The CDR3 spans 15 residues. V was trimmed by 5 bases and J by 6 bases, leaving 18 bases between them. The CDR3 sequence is CASSTPVGTSDTQYF. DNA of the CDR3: TGTGCCAGCAGTACCCCGGTGGGGACCTCGGATACGCAGTATTTT.

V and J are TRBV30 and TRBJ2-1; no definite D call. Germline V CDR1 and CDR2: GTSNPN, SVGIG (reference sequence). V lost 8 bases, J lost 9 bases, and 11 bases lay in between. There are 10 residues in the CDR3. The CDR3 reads CAGHGAEQFF. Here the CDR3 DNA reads TGTGCCGGCCACGGAGCTGAGCAGTTCTTC.

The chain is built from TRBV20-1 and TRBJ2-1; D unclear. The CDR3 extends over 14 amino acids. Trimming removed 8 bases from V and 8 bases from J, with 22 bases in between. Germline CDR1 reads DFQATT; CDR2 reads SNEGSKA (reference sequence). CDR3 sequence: CSFWDTPANDEQFF. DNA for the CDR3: TGCAGTTTCTGGGATACCCCGGCCAACGATGAGCAGTTCTTC.

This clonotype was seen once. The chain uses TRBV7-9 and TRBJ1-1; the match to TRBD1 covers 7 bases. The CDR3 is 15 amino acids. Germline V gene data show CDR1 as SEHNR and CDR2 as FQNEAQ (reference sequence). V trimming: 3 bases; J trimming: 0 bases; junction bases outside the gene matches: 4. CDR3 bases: TGTGCCAGCAGCTTCCAGGGACAGCTGAACACTGAAGCTTTCTTT. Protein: CASSFQGQLNTEAFF.

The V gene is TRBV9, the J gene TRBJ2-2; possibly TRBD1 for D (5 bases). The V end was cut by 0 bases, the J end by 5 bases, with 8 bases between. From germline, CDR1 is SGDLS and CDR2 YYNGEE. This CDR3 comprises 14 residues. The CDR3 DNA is TGTGCCAGCAGCGTAGAGGGGCAGACCGGGGAGCTGTTTTTT. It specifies CASSVEGQTGELFF. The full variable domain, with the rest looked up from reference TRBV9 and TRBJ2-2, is DSGVTQTPKHLITATGQRVTLRCSPRSGDLSVYWYQQSLDQGLQFLIQYYNGEERAKGNILERFSAQQFPDLHSELNLSSLELGDSALYFCASSVEGQTGELFFGEGSRLTVL.